The TCR beta chain described here comes from a study of blood T cell repertoires in COVID-19 (dated by TCRdb to the early 2020s). Background for the entire study: The collaborator samples originated in the United States, Italy and Spain and spanned the acute and convalescent phases of COVID-19. HLA class I and class II types, where available, came from metadata supplied by the sample provider rather than from assay-based typing. The material from the prospective study consisted of cDNA or gDNA derived from T cells, B-cell-depleted T cells, or PBMCs. The dataset comprised deeply sampled blood TCRbeta repertoires from subjects exposed to, actively infected with, or recovered from COVID-19. The samples were drawn from the first 160 participants of the ongoing ImmuneRACE study and from some 1,300 subjects provided by 6 global collaborators. The sample metadata nearly always contained a de-identified subject ID, COVID-19 status, age in years and sex. A freely available public database, intended as a resource for researchers studying the immune response to SARS-CoV-2, is where the repertoires were released. On the study overall, not on this receptor specifically: Clinical and demographic metadata were provided uncurated, with the amount varying by source and participant.

The collaborating institutions used their own protocols to collect whole blood in K2EDTA tubes. Collaborator samples were shipped for TCRbeta analysis as frozen whole blood, isolated PBMCs, or DNA extracted from either sample type. The CDR3, from cysteine to phenylalanine, totals 15 residues. The kept DNA is CDR3 alone, 45 bases in frame from the first base. At the junction V is shortened by 2 bases and J by 0 bases; bases outside the gene matches: 2. From a lookup of the germline V gene (reference sequence), CDR1 and CDR2 are MNHEY and SMNVEV. The immunoSEQ Assay, a bias-controlled multiplex PCR, was used to amplify TCRbeta CDR3 regions from genomic DNA. For the original study's pipeline: The number of nucleated cells in each sample was estimated by amplification of reference gene primers within the assay. Sequence reads were collapsed and filtered to measure the absolute abundance of every unique TCRbeta CDR3 rearrangement. Productive Simpson clonality was computed per sample as the square root of Simpson's diversity index over productive rearrangements. The table comes from immuneACCESS by way of TCRdb, which keeps in-frame sequences with V and J called. Part of the clones is missing from these tables; in studies checked, under half for an unresolved V gene and the rest for unknown reasons. The DNA was the basis for D and trimming; V, J and clone size are from that table. For this sample there are about 59,000 clones; 75% to 95% appear just once. The ten largest clonotypes hold approximately 15% of the sample.

Note on this clone: The clone's antigen remains unknown. Base qualities are not provided; no much larger clone lies one nucleotide away.

The material sequenced was peripheral blood. The sequence was collected from a man older than 75 with acute or convalescent COVID-19. This chain joins TRBV27 to TRBJ2-3; 7 bases in the middle match TRBD1. The CDR3 is CASSLRGQSTDTQYF. The DNA sequence is TGTGCCAGCAGTTTAAGGGGACAGAGCACAGATACGCAGTATTTT.